What follows are 30 T cell receptor beta chains derived from one specimen sequenced in a study of CD8 T cells in ankylosing spondylitis. MiXCR, applied by TCRdb to the 5' RACE reads, yields one record per CDR3 protein. The sample lists more than 150,000 distinct CDR3 sequences; roughly 12% were seen once. The sequenced sample consisted of blood, either unsorted or a sorted T cell fraction (not recorded which). The origin of the receptors is a male donor with ankylosing spondylitis or in good health (not recorded which).

In this sample, this clonotype turned up a few times. This chain links TRBV27 with TRBJ2-1; maybe TRBD2 (6 bases). Germline V gene lookup returns CDR1 MNHEY and CDR2 SMNVEV (reference sequence). CDR3 size: 12 residues. V dropped 1 base and J dropped 15 bases, with 13 bases sitting between them. CDR3 loop: CASSLLEGPAFF. Written as DNA, the CDR3 is TGTGCCAGCAGTTTATTGGAGGGTCCGGCGTTCTTC.

This clonotype was detected only a few times. J is TRBJ2-3 and V is TRBV11-2; D possibly corresponds to TRBD2 (6 bases). CDR3 size: 13 residues. CDR1 is SGHAT, CDR2 FQNNGV, per germline. Trimming removed 5 bases from V and 6 bases from J, with 12 bases in between. CDR3 DNA: TGTGCCAGCAGCATACCACGGGGGGATACGCAGTATTTT. The encoded protein is CASSIPRGDTQYF. The entire variable domain, with the rest obtained from reference TRBV11-2 and TRBJ2-3, is as follows: EAGVAQSPRYKIIEKRQSVAFWCNPISGHATLYWYQQILGQGPKLLIQFQNNGVVDDSQLPKDRFSAERLKGVDSTLKIQPAKLEDSAVYLCASSIPRGDTQYFGPGTRLTVL.

A word on this clonotype: The junction departs from the called germline gene at one end, perhaps through a read error. The V and J genes are TRBV7-9 and TRBJ2-3; D possibly corresponds to TRBD2 (6 bases). The V gene's germline CDR1 is SEHNR and CDR2 FQNEAQ (reference sequence). This CDR3 comprises 15 residues. In DNA form, the CDR3 reads TGTGCCAGCAGCCTAGCCAATGGAGGGTCAGATACGCAGTATTTT. This gives the protein CASSLANGGSDTQYF.

In DNA, the CDR3 is TGTGCCATCAGTGAGCCGTTCGACAGCCAAGAGACCCAGTACTTC. As protein: CAISEPFDSQETQYF. The gene calls are TRBV10-3 and TRBJ2-5; D might be TRBD1 (5 bases). Germline loops: CDR1 ENHRY, CDR2 SYGVKD. With 2 bases removed from V and 1 base from J, the gap between germline ends came to 11 bases. The CDR3 is 15 amino acids.

The chain recombines TRBV10-2 with TRBJ2-7, with TRBD1 as a possible D gene (5 bases). The CDR3 covers 12 residues. The V gene's germline CDR1 is WSHSY and CDR2 SAAADI. V was trimmed by 8 bases and J by 2 bases, leaving 10 bases between them. This CDR3 is CASWGGPYEQYF. Here the CDR3 DNA reads TGCGCCAGCTGGGGCGGCCCCTACGAGCAGTACTTC.

This clonotype was seen at least ten times. This rearrangement joins TRBV5-1 to TRBJ2-1; TRBD2 matches 8 bases. Trimming took 9 bases from V and 2 from J; bases not matched to a gene: 10. CDR3 length: 15 residues. Germline V gene data show CDR1 as SGHRS and CDR2 as YFSETQ. CDR3 sequence (DNA): TGCGCCACCTCCCCCGGGACTAGTACCTACAATGAGCAGTTCTTC. It codes for CATSPGTSTYNEQFF.

The V and J genes are TRBV6-2 or TRBV6-3 and TRBJ2-3; 8 bases agree with TRBD2. There are 16 residues in the CDR3. From germline, CDR1 is MNHEY and CDR2 SVGEGT. V gave up 2 bases and J gave up 4 bases; unmatched junction bases: 8. In DNA form, the CDR3 reads TGTGCCAGCAGTTACAGGGTAGCGGGGACGTCAGATACGCAGTATTTT. Protein sequence: CASSYRVAGTSDTQYF.

This clonotype was detected a few times. This chain uses TRBV7-9 with TRBJ2-1; 10 bases fit TRBD2. The V and J ends lost 8 bases and 4 bases, in that order; junction bases with no gene match: 5. The CDR3 is made up of 14 amino acids. The germline V gene has CDR1 SEHNR and CDR2 FQNEAQ (reference sequence). The CDR3 reads CASGKREGYNEQFF. As DNA, the CDR3 is TGTGCCAGCGGCAAGCGGGAGGGATACAATGAGCAGTTCTTC.

Only a few counts were recorded for this clonotype. The rearrangement uses TRBV6-1 and TRBJ2-2; D unclear. This CDR3 has 14 amino acids. The V gene's germline CDR1 is MNHNS and CDR2 SASEGT. V lost 6 bases to trimming and J lost 0 bases, with 8 bases between them. The CDR3 DNA follows: TGTGCCAGCAGAGGAAACCCGAACACCGGGGAGCTGTTTTTT. Its translation: CASRGNPNTGELFF.

This clonotype was counted only a few times. This chain uses TRBV7-6 with TRBJ1-1, with D possibly matching TRBD1 (5 bases). This CDR3 has 14 amino acids. Germline V gene data show CDR1 as SGHVS and CDR2 as FNYEAQ. V was cut by 0 bases and J by 3 bases, with 8 bases left in between. CDR3 protein: CASSLARVHTEAFF. The CDR3 DNA is TGTGCCAGCAGCTTAGCCAGGGTCCACACTGAAGCTTTCTTT.

The chain uses TRBV5-6 and TRBJ2-7, with 11 nucleotides matching TRBD2. Germline V gene lookup returns CDR1 SGHDT and CDR2 YYEEEE. The CDR3 has 19 residues. V shed 4 bases and J 3 bases; nucleotides not matched to a gene: 18. As DNA, the CDR3 is TGTGCCAGCAGCATTCGAGGGGGTAAGACTAGCGGGACCAACTACGAGCAGTACTTC. Its protein is CASSIRGGKTSGTNYEQYF.

This clonotype came up a few times. This rearrangement joins TRBV4-1 to TRBJ2-5; D is unresolved. CDR3 length equals 16 residues. Per the germline V gene, CDR1 is MGHRA and CDR2 is YSYEKL. V was shortened by 1 base and J by 4 bases, with 16 bases between the two germline ends. The CDR3 coding sequence is TGCGCCAGCAGCCAAGTTTACCCTGGGATAGTAGAGACCCAGTACTTC. Protein product: CASSQVYPGIVETQYF.

The chain employs TRBV30 and TRBJ2-7, with D possibly being TRBD1 (6 bases). Deletions cut 0 bases from V and 2 bases from J, with 8 bases between. This CDR3 is 13 amino acids long. Germline V gene data show CDR1 as GTSNPN and CDR2 as SVGIG (reference sequence). This chain's CDR3 is CAWSVWTAYEQYF. The CDR3 coding sequence is TGTGCCTGGAGTGTGTGGACAGCCTACGAGCAGTACTTC.

The rearrangement links TRBV27 to TRBJ2-4; tentatively, D is TRBD1 (6 bases). This CDR3 contains 16 residues. The ends were cut back, 5 bases at V and 1 base at J, with 15 bases in the middle. The germline V gene has CDR1 MNHEY and CDR2 SMNVEV (reference sequence). CDR3 region: CASSPRQVLAKNIQYF. CDR3 bases: TGTGCCAGCAGTCCGAGACAGGTACTGGCCAAAAACATTCAGTACTTC.

This rearrangement joins TRBV20-1 to TRBJ2-7; D is undetermined. The CDR3 covers 13 residues. With 2 bases removed from V and 0 bases from J, the gap between germline ends came to 8 bases. Per the germline V gene, CDR1 is DFQATT and CDR2 is SNEGSKA (reference sequence). Written as DNA, the CDR3 is TGCAGTGCTAGACAGTCCTCCTCCTACGAGCAGTACTTC. It is translated as CSARQSSSYEQYF.

The V and J genes are TRBV7-8 and TRBJ2-3, with TRBD1 identical over 9 bases. The CDR3 is 16 amino acids. Losses at the gene ends were 3 bases for V and 4 bases for J; bases not matched to a gene: 8. Germline loops: CDR1 SGHVS, CDR2 FQNEAQ. DNA for the CDR3: TGTGCCAGCAGCTTGCCGCGGGACAGGGCCGCAGATACGCAGTATTTT. Translation gives CASSLPRDRAADTQYF.

This chain uses TRBV5-1 with TRBJ2-3; 11 nucleotides match TRBD2. CDR3 length: 16 residues. V was pared by 2 bases and J by 3 bases, with 5 bases of the junction left unmatched. The germline gives CDR1 SGHRS, CDR2 YFSETQ. CDR3 region: CASSFLAGGSTDTQYF. The CDR3 nucleotides are TGCGCCAGCAGCTTCCTAGCGGGAGGTTCGACAGATACGCAGTATTTT.

This rearrangement joins TRBV3-1 to TRBJ2-1; 7 bases are a match to TRBD1. The CDR3 extends over 18 amino acids. Germline CDR1 and CDR2: LGHDT and YNNKEL (reference sequence). With 3 bases clipped from V and 6 bases from J, the junction kept 17 bases outside the gene matches. CDR3 coding DNA: TGTGCCAGCAGCCACCCCCGAGGGAACAGGGGTTTGGGCAATGAGCAGTTCTTC. Its protein is CASSHPRGNRGLGNEQFF.

This clonotype was counted between two and nine times. The chain uses TRBV3-1 and TRBJ2-5; either TRBD1 or TRBD2 may fit D (5 bases each). Per the germline V gene, CDR1 is LGHDT and CDR2 is YNNKEL (reference sequence). V lost 4 bases, J lost 2 bases, and 14 bases lay in between. The CDR3 sequence is 15 residues long. The CDR3 region is CASSPQGGGQETQYF. The CDR3 coding sequence is TGTGCCAGCAGCCCCCAGGGCGGCGGGCAAGAGACCCAGTACTTC.

This clonotype came up a few times. The chain is built from TRBV11-2 and TRBJ2-1, with TRBD1 matching over 9 bases. With V trimmed by 5 bases and J by 3 bases, 8 bases remained unmatched. Germline-derived CDR1 and CDR2 are SGHAT and FQNNGV. The CDR3 is made up of 16 amino acids. CDR3: CASSLWAGQGYNEQFF. As DNA, the CDR3 is TGTGCCAGCAGCCTGTGGGCGGGACAGGGCTACAATGAGCAGTTCTTC.

V is TRBV11-2 and J is TRBJ2-7; TRBD2 matches at 7 bases. This CDR3 spans 14 amino acids. The V and J ends lost 4 bases and 3 bases, in that order; junction bases with no gene match: 6. Germline assignment: CDR1 SGHAT and CDR2 FQNNGV. The CDR3 spells CASSSRLASYEQYF. CDR3 in DNA: TGTGCCAGCAGCTCCCGACTAGCAAGCTACGAGCAGTACTTC.

This clonotype was seen repeatedly, ten times or more. The chain couples TRBV11-2 to TRBJ2-1; TRBD2 agrees at 9 bases. Losses at the gene ends were 0 bases for V and 7 bases for J; bases not matched to a gene: 10. The CDR3 contains 17 residues. CDR1 is SGHAT and CDR2 is FQNNGV in the germline V gene. In DNA, the CDR3 is TGTGCCAGCAGCTTAGATCCGGGACTAGCAGCATTAAATGAGCAGTTCTTC. Amino acid sequence: CASSLDPGLAALNEQFF.

This clonotype was counted a few times. The rearrangement links TRBV4-1 to TRBJ2-7; 9 bases are shared with TRBD1. V lost 3 bases to trimming and J lost 5 bases; unmatched junction nucleotides: 11. Germline CDR1 reads MGHRA; CDR2 reads YSYEKL. This CDR3 region has 16 residues. CDR3: CASSQDPGTGLDEQYF. In DNA form, the CDR3 reads TGCGCCAGCAGCCAGGATCCAGGGACAGGGCTGGACGAGCAGTACTTC.

This rearrangement joins TRBV27 to TRBJ2-7, with D perhaps TRBD1 (6 bases). The V and J ends lost 4 bases and 0 bases respectively, with 13 bases between them. The germline V gene encodes CDR1 MNHEY and CDR2 SMNVEV (reference sequence). CDR3 length: 15 amino acids. CDR3 loop: CASSSSGVSSYEQYF. As DNA, the CDR3 is TGTGCCAGCAGTTCTTCAGGGGTAAGCTCCTACGAGCAGTACTTC.

The chain joins TRBV2 to TRBJ2-3, with TRBD1 as a possible D gene (6 bases). Trimming removed 4 bases at V and 3 bases at J, with 14 bases between. This CDR3 is built from 15 residues. Germline values: CDR1 SNHLY, CDR2 FYNNEI. CDR3 residues: CASSGGQGKTDTQYF. CDR3 nucleotides: TGTGCCAGCAGTGGGGGGCAGGGAAAGACAGATACGCAGTATTTT. Full variable domain (rest looked up from reference TRBV2 and TRBJ2-3): EPEVTQTPSHQVTQMGQEVILRCVPISNHLYFYWYRQILGQKVEFLVSFYNNEISEKSEIFDDQFSVERPDGSNFTLKIRSTKLEDSAMYFCASSGGQGKTDTQYFGPGTRLTVL.

V gene TRBV12-3 or TRBV12-4 combines with J gene TRBJ1-5, with 7 nucleotides matching TRBD1. The ends lost 1 base at V and 6 bases at J; junction bases unmatched: 6. The CDR3 is 15 residues long. The CDR3 coding sequence is TGTGCCAGCAGTTTAGGGCAGGGGGTAGGTCAGCCCCAGCATTTT. Protein product: CASSLGQGVGQPQHF.

The chain is built from TRBV2 and TRBJ2-5; D remains unclear. Germline V gene data show CDR1 as SNHLY and CDR2 as FYNNEI. The CDR3 totals 8 residues. V was cut by 7 bases and J by 9 bases, with 3 bases left in between. In nucleotides, the CDR3 is TGTGCCAGCACGCCCCAGTACTTC. The encoded protein is CASTPQYF. Variable domain in full (rest from reference TRBV2 and TRBJ2-5): EPEVTQTPSHQVTQMGQEVILRCVPISNHLYFYWYRQILGQKVEFLVSFYNNEISEKSEIFDDQFSVERPDGSNFTLKIRSTKLEDSAMYFCASTPQYFGPGTRLLVL.

This clonotype turned up a few times. The CDR3, as DNA: TGCGCCAGCAGCCGGGCCTCATCGGGGCCTACTGAGCAGTTCTTC. Protein product: CASSRASSGPTEQFF. The J gene is TRBJ2-1, the V gene TRBV4-1; D could derive from TRBD1 or TRBD2 (5 bases each). There are 15 residues in the CDR3. The ends were cut back, 4 bases at V and 9 bases at J, with 19 bases in the middle. From germline, CDR1 is MGHRA and CDR2 YSYEKL.

This clonotype was found many times. The rearrangement links TRBV9 to TRBJ2-1; 10 bases match TRBD2. The germline V gene encodes CDR1 SGDLS and CDR2 YYNGEE. This CDR3 has 15 residues. The junction had 5 bases not matched to a gene; V was cut back by 1 base and J by 7 bases. CDR3 sequence (DNA): TGTGCCAGCAGCGTACTAGCGGGAGTACGAAATGAGCAGTTCTTC. Translation: CASSVLAGVRNEQFF. The complete variable domain, with remaining parts taken from reference TRBV9 and TRBJ2-1, reads DSGVTQTPKHLITATGQRVTLRCSPRSGDLSVYWYQQSLDQGLQFLIQYYNGEERAKGNILERFSAQQFPDLHSELNLSSLELGDSALYFCASSVLAGVRNEQFFGPGTRLTVL.

This clonotype was seen more than once but under ten times. This rearrangement joins TRBV11-2 to TRBJ1-5; D call uncertain. V was trimmed by 0 bases and J by 4 bases, leaving 10 bases between them. The CDR3 loop spans 15 amino acids. The germline V gene encodes CDR1 SGHAT and CDR2 FQNNGV. DNA of the CDR3: TGTGCCAGCAGCTTAGATCGTAAAGGGAATCAGCCCCAGCATTTT. Its translation: CASSLDRKGNQPQHF.